A selection of T cell receptor beta chains follows, all from one sample in a study of blood T cell repertoires in COVID-19. Profiling relied on immunoSEQ multiplex PCR, and the TCRdb table lists in-frame clones only, not all of them. The sample contains about 97,000 clones, around 87% of which appear only once. Source material: peripheral blood. These receptors were taken from a woman in her twenties or thirties with acute or convalescent COVID-19. Both conserved end residues are part of each CDR3. The D gene is left open where the match is weak. Size values are once, few and many counts, or a class for expanded clones, and some rows have none.

>TRBJ1-1|TRBV4-1|TRBD1|-
CASRHTGDTEAFF
TGCGCCAGCAGACACACAGGGGACACTGAAGCTTTCTTT
>TRBJ1-5|TRBV6-2/TRBV6-3|TRBD1|-
CASSYPGGAGQPQHF
TGTGCCAGCAGTTACCCAGGGGGCGCGGGTCAGCCCCAGCATTTT
>TRBJ1-2|TRBV6-6|-|once
CASRVGAGDGYTF
TGTGCCAGCCGGGTCGGGGCAGGGGATGGCTACACCTTC
>TRBJ1-1|TRBV28|TRBD1|-
CASSSPTGSPFF
TGTGCCAGCAGTTCCCCGACAGGGAGCCCTTTCTTT
>TRBJ2-7|TRBV15|TRBD1|-
CATSTLDRAISYEQYF
TGTGCCACCAGCACCCTAGACAGGGCCATCTCCTACGAGCAGTACTTC
>TRBJ2-4|TRBV11-1|-|-
CASGPRGQAKNIQYF
TGTGCCAGCGGCCCGCGTGGACAAGCCAAAAACATTCAGTACTTC
>TRBJ1-6|TRBV6-6|TRBD1|-
CASSYEGGADPYPLHF
TGTGCCAGCAGTTACGAAGGGGGCGCTGACCCTTATCCCCTCCACTTT
>TRBJ1-1|TRBV7-2|TRBD1|-
CASSPQTGAYTEAFF
TGTGCCAGCAGCCCACAGACAGGGGCCTACACTGAAGCTTTCTTT
>TRBJ2-7|TRBV2|TRBD2|-
CASSYRTSYTLSYEQYF
TGTGCCAGCAGCTACCGGACTAGCTATACTCTCTCCTACGAGCAGTACTTC
>TRBJ2-2|TRBV7-9|-|-
CASSLKGGLEAGELFF
TGTGCCAGCAGCCTCAAAGGGGGTCTCGAGGCCGGGGAGCTGTTTTTT
>TRBJ2-1|TRBV5-6|TRBD2|-
CASSEGLAGGEQFF
TGTGCCAGCAGCGAGGGACTAGCGGGGGGTGAGCAGTTCTTC
>TRBJ2-1|TRBV7-8|TRBD2|-
CASSATSGRINEQFF
TGTGCCAGCAGCGCTACTAGCGGGAGAATCAATGAGCAGTTCTTC
>TRBJ1-2|TRBV7-9|-|few
CASSLDVFGAGDYGYTF
TGTGCCAGCAGCTTAGACGTGTTTGGGGCAGGGGACTATGGCTACACCTTC
>TRBJ1-2|TRBV7-9|-|-
CASSPRQSGGYGYTF
TGTGCCAGCAGCCCACGACAGTCCGGAGGGTATGGCTACACCTTC
>TRBJ2-4|TRBV3-1/TRBV3-2|-|-
CASSTGAKNIQYF
TGTGCCAGCAGCACCGGGGCCAAAAACATTCAGTACTTC
>TRBJ2-1|TRBV5-6|-|-
CASSLGLVAYNEQFF
TGTGCCAGCAGCTTGGGACTAGTGGCCTACAATGAGCAGTTCTTC
>TRBJ2-1|TRBV4-1|-|-
CASSQDIPVGRFF
TGCGCCAGCAGCCAAGATATCCCCGTTGGGCGGTTCTTC
>TRBJ1-3|TRBV12-5|-|-
CASGLGPSTVFSGNTIYF
TGTGCTAGTGGTTTAGGCCCCTCGACAGTTTTCTCTGGAAACACCATATATTTT
>TRBJ1-2|TRBV7-9|TRBD1|-
CASSQHDRGHISGYTF
TGTGCCAGCAGCCAACACGACAGGGGGCATATCAGTGGCTACACCTTC
>TRBJ1-6|TRBV2|-|-
CASSEAGAYSPLHF
TGTGCCAGCAGTGAGGCAGGGGCTTATTCACCCCTCCACTTT
>TRBJ1-5|TRBV7-2|TRBD1|once
CASSFGQGGQPQHF
TGTGCCAGCAGCTTTGGACAGGGGGGGCAGCCCCAGCATTTT
>TRBJ1-1|TRBV6-1|-|-
CASSEIEENTEAFF
TGTGCCAGCAGTGAAATAGAGGAAAACACTGAAGCTTTCTTT
>TRBJ1-2|TRBV6-5|-|-
CASSRPGLHGYTF
TGTGCCAGCAGTCGCCCAGGGTTGCATGGCTACACCTTC
>TRBJ1-5|TRBV9|-|-
CASSVDGYSNQPQHF
TGTGCCAGCAGCGTAGACGGGTATAGCAATCAGCCCCAGCATTTT
>TRBJ1-1|TRBV5-1|-|-
CASSLGQSISTEAFF
TGCGCCAGCAGCCTCGGACAATCAATAAGCACTGAAGCTTTCTTT
>TRBJ1-2|TRBV18|-|-
CASSPRVEDYGYTF
TGTGCCAGCTCACCCCGAGTAGAGGACTATGGCTACACCTTC
>TRBJ1-1|TRBV7-8|TRBD1|-
CASSRSGGTGLSTEAFF
TGTGCCAGCAGTCGGTCAGGGGGGACAGGGTTGAGCACTGAAGCTTTCTTT
>TRBJ1-4|TRBV11-2|-|-
CASSIRKDSLNEKLFF
TGTGCCAGCAGCATCCGCAAGGACAGCCTTAATGAAAAACTGTTTTTT
>TRBJ1-1|TRBV5-1|TRBD1|few
CASSGGTGSTEAFF
TGCGCCAGCAGCGGCGGGACAGGGAGCACTGAAGCTTTCTTT
>TRBJ1-5|TRBV27|TRBD1|-
CASSPGQGGNQPQHF
TGTGCCAGCAGTCCGGGACAGGGGGGCAATCAGCCCCAGCATTTT
>TRBJ2-7|TRBV2|-|-
CASSENRDTYEQYF
TGTGCCAGCAGTGAAAACCGGGACACCTACGAGCAGTACTTC
>TRBJ2-3|TRBV7-3|TRBD2|-
CASSGAGGTDTQYF
TGTGCCAGCAGTGGAGCGGGGGGCACAGATACGCAGTATTTT
>TRBJ2-7|TRBV5-1|TRBD1|-
CASSSGQSFYEQYF
TGCGCCAGCAGCTCGGGACAGAGCTTCTACGAGCAGTACTTC
>TRBJ1-5|TRBV18|-|-
CASSPGETQPQHF
TGTGCCAGCTCGCCAGGGGAGACTCAGCCCCAGCATTTT
>TRBJ1-1|TRBV11-3|TRBD1|-
CASRDRENTEAFF
TGTGCCAGCAGGGACAGGGAGAACACTGAAGCTTTCTTT
>TRBJ1-2|TRBV11-1|TRBD1|-
CASSPRTGANYGYTF
TGTGCCAGCAGCCCCCGGACAGGGGCTAACTATGGCTACACCTTC
>TRBJ1-2|TRBV28|-|-
CASTIQGSNYGYTF
TGTGCCAGCACTATTCAGGGGTCCAACTATGGCTACACCTTC
>TRBJ1-2|TRBV7-9|TRBD1|-
CASSSTGTGDGYTF
TGTGCCAGCAGCTCGACCGGGACAGGGGACGGCTACACCTTC
>TRBJ2-5|TRBV9|-|-
CASSVERGTKETQYF
TGTGCCAGCAGCGTAGAGAGGGGGACGAAAGAGACCCAGTACTTC
>TRBJ1-1|TRBV25-1|-|-
CASSDPSGGAEAFF
TGTGCCAGCAGTGATCCGAGCGGGGGGGCTGAAGCTTTCTTT
>TRBJ2-7|TRBV6-1|TRBD2|-
CASSGALTSGFYEQYF
TGTGCCAGCAGTGGCGCTTTGACTAGCGGATTTTACGAGCAGTACTTC
>TRBJ2-3|TRBV28|TRBD2|-
CASSGVLAGEDTQYF
TGTGCCAGCAGTGGGGTGCTAGCGGGAGAAGATACGCAGTATTTT
>TRBJ1-2|TRBV30|TRBD1|-
CAWWTGGVSPVTF
TGTGCCTGGTGGACAGGGGGTGTTAGTCCGGTCACCTTC
>TRBJ1-1|TRBV20-1|-|-
CSASRENTEAFF
TGCAGTGCTAGTCGGGAGAACACTGAAGCTTTCTTT
>TRBJ1-6|TRBV20-1|-|-
CSASSDRNSPLHF
TGCAGTGCTAGTTCGGACAGAAATTCACCCCTCCACTTT
>TRBJ2-6|TRBV18|-|once
CASSPRQSGANVLTF
TGTGCCAGCTCACCGAGACAGAGCGGGGCCAACGTCCTGACTTTC